The entry that follows covers one T cell receptor (beta chain) sequence. Its antigen is unknown. A read error may account for a junction end that differs from germline. The library relied on multiplex PCR. TCRdb shows the sequencer as Illumina HiSeq 4000. To build TCR beta libraries, CDR3 regions were amplified by Arm-PCR using iRepertoire HTBI primers. PCR products were gel purified before sequencing. Per the source publication's procedure: Gene usage analysis of CDR3 amino acid clonotypes relied on the approximately 68 TRBV and about 13 TRBJ segments identified across samples. COPE and FqMerger were used to merge filtered high-quality paired reads into contigs. BLAST was used to align contigs to the IMGT TRBV, TRBD and TRBJ reference genes, and CDR3 was defined following IMGT. Any clonotype with a frequency above 0.1% was counted as a highly expanded clone. Repertoire diversity was measured by Shannon entropy, and V-J evenness by the Gini coefficient. A clonotype found in more than one individual was treated as public. TCRdb passed the public sequencing reads through fastp at Q25 and MiXCR, retaining productive beta sequences. Rows with a matching CDR3 protein are joined into one entry that keeps the most common DNA and genes. The authors' filters were not applied to this entry. The sample table records hundreds of thousands of distinct CDR3 sequences; over 15% of these occur just once. The ten largest make up roughly 30% of the sample.

This sample is part of a study of regulatory T cells in long-lasting Graves disease (dated by TCRdb to 2020 to 2023). In terms of the full investigation: In the newly diagnosed Graves' disease group, patients had been taking antithyroid drugs for less than 3 months. Peripheral blood TCR sequencing and RNA sequencing compared persistent Graves' disease patients with newly diagnosed Graves' disease patients. A total of some 35 samples underwent TCR sequencing, from about 13 patients with persistent Graves' disease and approximately 20 patients with newly diagnosed Graves' disease. The study was conducted in China and was registered as a clinical trial.

Reading the label with the study, this specimen's time point is: newly diagnosed GD, antithyroid drugs for less than 3 months. For both TCR sequencing and RNA sequencing, RNA was extracted from PBMCs using TRIzol. Graves' disease was diagnosed according to American Thyroid Association guidelines. Patients were recruited from an endocrinology department in Xi'an, China. From each patient, approximately 10 milliliters of peripheral blood was collected into an EDTA anticoagulant tube. Ficoll Paque Plus density gradient separation was used to isolate PBMCs, and no further T cell sorting was done. An Agilent 2100 Bioanalyzer and agarose gel were used to assess RNA quality, and a NanoDrop 2000 was used to measure RNA concentration. Study-level results and caveats: Only the TCR beta chain was sequenced and analyzed. The study examined only peripheral blood because the primary lesion, thyroid tissue, could not be accessed. Persistent Graves' disease patients showed lower TCR Shannon entropy and fewer highly expanded clones than newly diagnosed patients, suggesting clonal expansion. The small sample size was acknowledged by the authors as a limitation that may reduce accuracy. Patients with persistent disease shared more public clonotypes (under 3,000) than newly diagnosed patients did (around 980). Persistent disease showed preferential use of TRBV28, TRBJ1-2 and TRBJ2-5, whereas newly diagnosed disease favored TRBV20-1 and TRBJ2-1.

The germline V gene yields KGHSH for CDR1 and LQKENI for CDR2. The CDR3 goes from the cysteine to the phenylalanine over 15 residues. Only the CDR3 part of the read is kept: 45 bases, read in frame from the first base. These data also featured in a second study, about T cells in Graves' hyperthyroidism and ophthalmopathy. Reported in the second study: A patient counted as having stable Graves' hyperthyroidism if no progression to ophthalmopathy occurred over 18 months of follow-up. Hyperthyroidism patients were newly diagnosed, with disease duration under 2 months, and aged 18 to 65 years. Exclusion was applied to patients with uncontrolled infections, other autoimmune diseases, pregnancy or lactation. Clinical symptoms, serum thyroxine and TRAb, thyroid ultrasound, and orbital computed tomography formed the basis for the diagnoses. The first round of RT-PCR for the TCR CDR3 was performed with the HTBI primer set and the Qiagen OneStep RT-PCR kit. Most expanded thyroid clonotypes (frequency above 0.001) were also detected in blood, a finding suggesting that blood repertoires may reflect thyroid immune responses. In cross-validation, a model built on a 13 V-J signature told ophthalmopathy apart from stable hyperthyroidism with about 90% sensitivity and roughly 81% specificity, and in testing the same model reached 80%/75%. During validation, the model predicted progression to ophthalmopathy a median of about 6.5 months ahead of onset, with around 71% sensitivity and almost 75% specificity. To identify distinguishing TCR V-J signatures, a discovery cohort of around 98 patients was used, comprising 43 with Graves' ophthalmopathy and some 57 with stable Graves' hyperthyroidism. Prospective prediction of ophthalmopathy was tested in an independent validation cohort consisting of some 20 hyperthyroidism patients and some 15 patients who later progressed to ophthalmopathy. For training and testing, the approximately 92 patients in the discovery cohort were randomly divided in a 7:3 ratio. The study also compared thyroid tissue and blood T-cell repertoires from more than 5 Graves' hyperthyroidism patients. After sampling, hyperthyroidism patients received methimazole starting at 30 mg daily, and ophthalmopathy patients received high-dose intravenous methylprednisolone. A second multiplex PCR round built the libraries, followed by size selection and purification. The libraries were sequenced on an Illumina HiSeq2000 using paired-end 100 bp reads. SOAPnuke was used to process the raw data, removing reads that contained adapters or uncalled bases, had a mean Phred below 15, or lacked an exact match to the constant primer or identifier. High-quality paired reads were merged with COPE v1.2.5, and unique nucleotide sequences were defined as clonotypes. MiTCR v1.1 was used to align clonotypes to the IMGT TRBV, TRBD and TRBJ reference segments. The analysis was restricted to V-J combinations with a frequency above 0.0001, which together covered 99% to 99.2% of the repertoires. The TCS score was defined as the ratio of F50 (clonal expansion) to E x V (chaos), calculated using BLOSUM62-based TCRdist between CDR3 peptides within each V-J. Welch's t-statistics and random forest reduced around 510 V-J features to under 15, which were used in a naive Bayes classifier (R e1071). Sample size was not statistically predetermined, and blinding of investigators to group allocation was not performed. TCR Vbeta CDR3 sequencing of fewer than 150 peripheral blood samples (around 45 ophthalmopathy, over 70 hyperthyroidism and some 17 progressor patients) is reported in the paper.

Sequences were derived from peripheral blood mononuclear cells (PBMCs), sampled at new diagnosis, from a patient treated with antithyroid drugs. The sequence was obtained from a middle-aged man with Graves disease. Donor details come from another sample of the same person, matched by shared clones. The rearrangement combines TRBV18 with TRBJ1-3, with the D gene call left open. The sequenced DNA is TGTGCCAGCTCACTCAACGCGCTCTCTAGAAACACCATATATTTT. It encodes CASSLNALSRNTIYF.